These 15 T cell receptor beta chains were sequenced from one sample in a study of cytomegalovirus exposure and HLA in healthy donors. Researchers ran the PCR with 60 Vbeta and 13 Jbeta primers. Sequencing was performed with immunoSEQ multiplex PCR; in TCRdb, only in-frame clones are kept and a portion is missing. The sample carries 100,000 to 150,000 clones, roughly 76% recorded once. The sample comprised PBMCs. These receptors were obtained from a man aged 30 to 45 in good health and CMV-seronegative.

J is TRBJ2-2 and V is TRBV6-6; the D is unclear. V was shortened by 4 bases and J by 0 bases, with 3 bases between the two germline ends. The CDR3 has 13 residues. Germline V lookup: CDR1 MNHNY, CDR2 SVGAGI (reference sequence). In DNA, the CDR3 is TGTGCCAGCAGTTCGTCGAACACCGGGGAGCTGTTTTTT. It specifies CASSSSNTGELFF.

The V gene is TRBV2, the J gene TRBJ1-2; 9 bases agree with TRBD1. Germline CDR1 reads SNHLY; CDR2 reads FYNNEI. The CDR3 runs 15 residues. V lost 6 bases to trimming and J lost 2 bases; unmatched junction nucleotides: 7. The CDR3 sequence: CASRAPGTGNYGYTF. Written as DNA, the CDR3 is TGTGCCAGCAGGGCTCCCGGGACAGGGAACTATGGCTACACCTTC.

V usage is TRBV5-1 and J usage is TRBJ1-1, with unresolved D. The CDR3 totals 15 residues. The germline gives CDR1 SGHRS, CDR2 YFSETQ. The ends were cut back, 4 bases at V and 1 base at J, with 14 bases in the middle. CDR3 in amino acids: CASSVLGDKNTEAFF. Written as DNA, the CDR3 is TGCGCCAGCAGCGTCTTAGGAGATAAGAACACTGAAGCTTTCTTT.

The chain recombines TRBV5-1 with TRBJ1-2, with 7 bases that match TRBD1. From germline, CDR1 is SGHRS and CDR2 YFSETQ. V shed 0 bases, J shed 0 bases, and the junction held 8 bases outside the gene matches. The length of the CDR3 is 17 residues. Here the CDR3 DNA reads TGCGCCAGCAGCTTGGAGCCAGGGGGAACCCCTAACTATGGCTACACCTTC. It specifies CASSLEPGGTPNYGYTF. The full variable domain, rest sourced from reference TRBV5-1 and TRBJ1-2, is KAGVTQTPRYLIKTRGQQVTLSCSPISGHRSVSWYQQTPGQGLQFLFEYFSETQRNKGNFPGRFSGRQFSNSRSEMNVSTLELGDSALYLCASSLEPGGTPNYGYTFGSGTRLTVV.

This clone came up a few times. V usage is TRBV28 and J usage is TRBJ2-3; 8 bases map to TRBD1. This CDR3 is 16 amino acids long. Germline V CDR1 and CDR2: MDHEN, SYDVKM. V dropped 5 bases and J dropped 3; count of bases not matched to a gene: 10. The CDR3 sequence is CASSPMDRARTDTQYF. The DNA for the CDR3 is TGTGCCAGCAGTCCCATGGACAGGGCGAGGACAGATACGCAGTATTTT.

CDR3 sequence reads: CASSKDRNSGNTIYF. CDR3 nucleotide sequence: TGTGCCAGTAGTAAGGACAGGAACTCTGGAAACACCATATATTTT. The chain combines TRBV19 with TRBJ1-3, with 7 nucleotides matching TRBD1. Germline V gene data show CDR1 as LNHDA and CDR2 as SQIVND (reference sequence). After removal of 4 bases from V and 0 bases from J, the junction contained 3 bases not matched to a gene. This CDR3 contains 15 residues.

This clone was seen only once. The chain is built from TRBV27 and TRBJ2-7; D perhaps matches TRBD2 (6 bases). CDR3 size: 13 residues. Trimming left V 9 bases short and J 6 bases short, with 18 bases between. The germline gives CDR1 MNHEY, CDR2 SMNVEV (reference sequence). The chain's CDR3 is CARALWGRTEQYF. In DNA, the CDR3 is TGTGCCAGAGCCCTGTGGGGGAGGACCGAGCAGTACTTC.

The chain recombines TRBV27 with TRBJ2-2, with D perhaps TRBD1 (6 bases). This CDR3 comprises 14 residues. The germline V gene has CDR1 MNHEY and CDR2 SMNVEV (reference sequence). V lost 5 bases and J 6 bases, leaving 13 bases between the germline ends. The CDR3 DNA reads as TGTGCCAGCAGTGCAACAGGGTTCGCCGGGGAGCTGTTTTTT. It is translated as CASSATGFAGELFF.

V and J are TRBV28 and TRBJ2-1; 10 nucleotides agree with TRBD2. Germline CDR1 MDHEN, CDR2 SYDVKM. V was clipped by 3 bases and J by 4 bases; unmatched bases: 6. The CDR3 totals 16 residues. The CDR3 sequence is CASSLVLAGEYNEQFF. As DNA, the CDR3 is TGTGCCAGCAGTTTGGTCCTAGCGGGGGAATACAATGAGCAGTTCTTC.

The V call is TRBV28, the J call TRBJ1-2; 8 bases are a match to TRBD1. Unmatched junction bases numbered 5, after V lost 3 bases and J lost 8 bases. This CDR3 contains 13 residues. Germline loops: CDR1 MDHEN, CDR2 SYDVKM. CDR3: CASSLTGASGYTF. The CDR3 DNA reads as TGTGCCAGCAGTTTGACAGGGGCTAGCGGCTACACCTTC.

The V call is TRBV11-2, the J call TRBJ1-1, with 8 positions matching TRBD1. This CDR3 region has 15 residues. V dropped 6 bases and J dropped 3; count of bases not matched to a gene: 9. Germline CDR1 and CDR2: SGHAT and FQNNGV. CDR3 loop: CASSSPRTGHTEAFF. In nucleotides, the CDR3 is TGTGCCAGCAGTTCTCCCCGGACAGGGCACACTGAAGCTTTCTTT.

There are a few counts of this clone. The chain carries TRBV21-1 and TRBJ2-7; the table assigns TRBD2, which was not confirmed against the DNA. TRBV21-1 corresponds to a pseudogene. CDR3 length equals 18 residues. DNA of the CDR3: TGTGCCAGCAGCAAAAGTGGTTGTTGGGGCGGGGGCCCTTACGAGCAGTACTTC. Amino acid sequence: CASSKSGCWGGGPYEQYF.

This chain connects TRBV6-1 to TRBJ1-4, with D maybe TRBD1 (5 bases). Germline V CDR1 and CDR2: MNHNS, SASEGT. CDR3 length equals 13 residues. The V end lost 3 bases, the J end lost 8 bases, and 10 bases lay between the germline ends. CDR3 DNA sequence: TGTGCCAGCAGTGAGTGGGGCGGCGAAAAACTGTTTTTT. Protein sequence: CASSEWGGEKLFF.

The rearrangement uses TRBV5-1 and TRBJ2-1, with 10 bases matching TRBD1. The CDR3 runs 15 residues. Germline V gene data show CDR1 as SGHRS and CDR2 as YFSETQ. Unmatched junction bases numbered 8, after V lost 4 bases and J lost 7 bases. CDR3 nucleotide sequence: TGCGCCAGCAGCCCTGGACAGGGGGGGGTGAATGAGCAGTTCTTC. Protein: CASSPGQGGVNEQFF.

The chain joins TRBV7-2 to TRBJ1-2; a possible D gene is TRBD1 (5 bases). The CDR3 covers 13 residues. Trimming took off 0 bases at V and 5 bases at J, with 7 bases between the two ends. Germline-derived CDR1 and CDR2 are SGHTA and FQGNSA. The CDR3 region is CASSLATEYGYTF. CDR3 nucleotide sequence: TGTGCCAGCAGCTTAGCGACAGAATATGGCTACACCTTC.